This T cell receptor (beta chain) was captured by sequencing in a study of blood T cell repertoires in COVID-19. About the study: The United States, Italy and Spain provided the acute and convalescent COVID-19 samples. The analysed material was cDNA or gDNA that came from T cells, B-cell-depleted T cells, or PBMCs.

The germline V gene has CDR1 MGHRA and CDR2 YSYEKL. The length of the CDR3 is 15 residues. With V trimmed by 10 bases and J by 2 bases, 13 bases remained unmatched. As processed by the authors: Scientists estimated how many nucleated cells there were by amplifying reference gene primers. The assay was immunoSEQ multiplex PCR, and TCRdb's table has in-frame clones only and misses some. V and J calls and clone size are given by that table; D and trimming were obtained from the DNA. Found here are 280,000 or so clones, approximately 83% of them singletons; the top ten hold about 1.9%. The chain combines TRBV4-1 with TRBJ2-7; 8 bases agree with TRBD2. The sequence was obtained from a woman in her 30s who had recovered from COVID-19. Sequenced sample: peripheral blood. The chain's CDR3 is CATSRGGLSAYEQYF. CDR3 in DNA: TGCGCCACCTCCCGGGGGGGGTTGTCGGCCTACGAGCAGTACTTC.